A single sample gave rise to the 2 T cell receptor beta chains below, sequenced in a study of blood T cell repertoires in COVID-19 (TCRdb year 2020). Libraries were made using the immunoSEQ multiplex PCR assay. Entries here come from immuneACCESS through TCRdb and include only in-frame sequences with V and J called. Some clones fail to appear in such tables; in the studies checked, an unresolved V gene covers under half of the shortfall, and the cause of the remainder is unknown. The sample includes fewer than 350,000 clones, with approximately 88% observed a single time. Approximately 1.6% of the sample is held by the ten biggest clonotypes. The sequenced sample was peripheral blood. These receptors came from a woman under 40 with COVID-19, enrolled during active disease.

This clone has only one observation. The V gene is TRBV4-3, the J gene TRBJ1-5; 7 nucleotides match TRBD1. The V and J ends lost 0 bases and 4 bases, in that order; junction bases with no gene match: 3. This CDR3 spans 15 amino acids. The germline V gene encodes CDR1 LGHNA and CDR2 YSLEER. For the CDR3, the DNA is TGCGCCAGCAGCCAAGATCCGGGACAGAATCAGCCCCAGCATTTT. Translating it yields CASSQDPGQNQPQHF.

The chain is built from TRBV30 and TRBJ2-7, with TRBD1 identical over 11 bases. V trimming: 4 bases; J trimming: 3 bases; junction bases outside the gene matches: 5. The germline V gene has CDR1 GTSNPN and CDR2 SVGIG (reference sequence). This CDR3 comprises 14 residues. The CDR3 nucleotides read TGTGCCTGGACCGGGACAGGGGGTATCTACGAGCAGTACGTC. This encodes CAWTGTGGIYEQYV.